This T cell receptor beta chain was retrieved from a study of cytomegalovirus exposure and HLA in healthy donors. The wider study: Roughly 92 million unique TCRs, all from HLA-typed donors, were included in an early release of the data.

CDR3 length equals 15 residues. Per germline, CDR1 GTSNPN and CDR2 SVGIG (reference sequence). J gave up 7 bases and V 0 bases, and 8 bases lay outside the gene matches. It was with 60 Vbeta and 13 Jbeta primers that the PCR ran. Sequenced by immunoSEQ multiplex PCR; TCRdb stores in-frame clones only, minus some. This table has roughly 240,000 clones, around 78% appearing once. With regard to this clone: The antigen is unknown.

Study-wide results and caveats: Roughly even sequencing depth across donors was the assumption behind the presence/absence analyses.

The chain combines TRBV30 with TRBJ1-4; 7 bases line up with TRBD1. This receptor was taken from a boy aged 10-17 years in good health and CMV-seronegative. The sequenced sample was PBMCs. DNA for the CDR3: TGTGCCTGGAGTGTATGGAGGGGGCGGAGTGAAAAACTGTTTTTT. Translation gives CAWSVWRGRSEKLFF.